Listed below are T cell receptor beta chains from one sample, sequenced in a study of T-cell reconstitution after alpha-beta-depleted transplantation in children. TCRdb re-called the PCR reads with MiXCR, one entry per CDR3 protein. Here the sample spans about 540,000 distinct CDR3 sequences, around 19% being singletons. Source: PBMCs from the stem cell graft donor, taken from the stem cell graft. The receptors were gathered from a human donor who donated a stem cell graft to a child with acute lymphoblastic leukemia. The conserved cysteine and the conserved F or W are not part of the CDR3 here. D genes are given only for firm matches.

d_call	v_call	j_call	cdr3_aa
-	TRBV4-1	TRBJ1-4	ASSRTQGTNEKLF
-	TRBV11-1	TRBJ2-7	ASSPKDFPYYEQY
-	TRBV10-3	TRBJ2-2	AISESLQGSTGELF
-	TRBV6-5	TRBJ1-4	ASGFSNEKLF
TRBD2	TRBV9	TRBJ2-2	ASRDSPSGRAERTGELF
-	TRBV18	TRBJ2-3	ASSPRAATDTQY
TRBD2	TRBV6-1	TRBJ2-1	ASSQLAGVSNEQF
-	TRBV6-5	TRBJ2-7	ASSYSPSSSYEQY
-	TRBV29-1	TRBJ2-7	SVVLGYSYEQY
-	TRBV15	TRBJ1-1	ATSRDPGPEAF
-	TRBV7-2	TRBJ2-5	ASSWGSENQETQY
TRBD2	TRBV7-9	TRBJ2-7	ASSSYRQRGHEQY
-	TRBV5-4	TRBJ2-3	ASSGFQRTDTQY
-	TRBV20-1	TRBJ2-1	SAPGLDNEQF
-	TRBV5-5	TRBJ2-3	ASTLGAAGSDTQY
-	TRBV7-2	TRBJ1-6	ASSLISAGIRSPLH
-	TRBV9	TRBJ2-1	ASSVFDNEQF
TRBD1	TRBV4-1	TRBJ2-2	ASSQVDRGLGTGELF
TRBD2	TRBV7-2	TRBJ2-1	ASSPEPAGTHNDQF
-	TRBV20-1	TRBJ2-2	SAPRTPLRTGELF
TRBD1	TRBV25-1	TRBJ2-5	ASSEGDSEETQY
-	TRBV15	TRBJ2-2	ATSNTGIGELF
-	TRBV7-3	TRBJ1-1	ASSFRVSVEAF
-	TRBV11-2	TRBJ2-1	ASSLEEVSDNEQF
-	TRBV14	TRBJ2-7	ASRRDGVGEQY
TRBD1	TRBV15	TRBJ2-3	ATSRDRGQYNTDTQY
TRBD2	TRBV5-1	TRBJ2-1	ASSFRLAVHNEQF
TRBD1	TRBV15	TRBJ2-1	ATSSNRGRVNEQF